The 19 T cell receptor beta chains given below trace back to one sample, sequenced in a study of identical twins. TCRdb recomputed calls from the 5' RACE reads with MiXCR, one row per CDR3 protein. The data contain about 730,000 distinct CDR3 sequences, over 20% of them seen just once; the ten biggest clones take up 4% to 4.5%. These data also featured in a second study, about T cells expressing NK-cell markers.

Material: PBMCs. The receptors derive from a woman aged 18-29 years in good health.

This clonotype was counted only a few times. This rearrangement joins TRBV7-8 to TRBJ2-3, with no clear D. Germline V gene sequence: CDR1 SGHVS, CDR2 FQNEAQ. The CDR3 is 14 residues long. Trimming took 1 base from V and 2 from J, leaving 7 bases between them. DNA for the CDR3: TGTGCCAGCAGCTTAGAAATCTTCACAGATACGCAGTATTTT. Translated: CASSLEIFTDTQYF.

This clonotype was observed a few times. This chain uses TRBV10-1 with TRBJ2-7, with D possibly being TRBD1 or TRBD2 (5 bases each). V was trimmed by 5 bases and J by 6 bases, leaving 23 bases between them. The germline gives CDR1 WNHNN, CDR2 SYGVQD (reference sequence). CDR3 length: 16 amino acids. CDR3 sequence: CASSRSGVGIGAEQYF. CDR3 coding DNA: TGCGCCAGCAGTCGGAGTGGGGTAGGGATCGGGGCCGAGCAGTACTTC.

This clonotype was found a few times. The CDR3 spells CSAISGGANTDTQYF. Here the CDR3 DNA reads TGCAGTGCTATCAGCGGGGGGGCCAACACAGATACGCAGTATTTT. This chain uses TRBV20-1 with TRBJ2-3; the match to TRBD2 covers 10 bases. V lost 4 bases, J lost 2 bases, and 6 bases stayed unmatched. The CDR3 covers 15 residues. Per germline, CDR1 DFQATT and CDR2 SNEGSKA (reference sequence).

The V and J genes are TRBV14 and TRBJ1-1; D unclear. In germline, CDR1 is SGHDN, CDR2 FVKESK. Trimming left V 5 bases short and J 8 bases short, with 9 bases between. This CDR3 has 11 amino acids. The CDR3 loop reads CASSEVGEAFF. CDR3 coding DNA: TGTGCCAGCAGCGAAGTAGGGGAAGCTTTCTTT.

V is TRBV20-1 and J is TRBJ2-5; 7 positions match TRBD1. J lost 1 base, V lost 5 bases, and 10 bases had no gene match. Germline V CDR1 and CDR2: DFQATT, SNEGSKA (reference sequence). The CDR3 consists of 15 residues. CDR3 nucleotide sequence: TGCAGTGCTCCTCCTCCGGGACAGCGCCAAGAGACCCAGTACTTC. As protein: CSAPPPGQRQETQYF.

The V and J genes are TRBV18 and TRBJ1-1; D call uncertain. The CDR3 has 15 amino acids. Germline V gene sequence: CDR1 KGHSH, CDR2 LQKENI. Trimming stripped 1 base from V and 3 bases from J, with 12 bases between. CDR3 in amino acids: CASSPQSTPYTEAFF. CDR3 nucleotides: TGTGCCAGCTCACCACAGTCGACGCCATACACTGAAGCTTTCTTT.

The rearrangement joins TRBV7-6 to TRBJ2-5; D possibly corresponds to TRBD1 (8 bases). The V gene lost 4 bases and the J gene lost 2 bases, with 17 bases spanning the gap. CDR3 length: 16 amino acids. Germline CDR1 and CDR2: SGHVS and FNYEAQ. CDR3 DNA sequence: TGTGCCAGCAGCTCGGACAGGGTCGGGAGGCAAGAGACCCAGTACTTC. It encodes CASSSDRVGRQETQYF.

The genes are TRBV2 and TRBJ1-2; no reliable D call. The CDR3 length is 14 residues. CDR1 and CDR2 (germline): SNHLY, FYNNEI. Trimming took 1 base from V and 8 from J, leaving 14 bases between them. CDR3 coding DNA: TGTGCCAGCAGTGAAGTCGGAAGGGTCTTGGGCTACACCTTC. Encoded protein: CASSEVGRVLGYTF.

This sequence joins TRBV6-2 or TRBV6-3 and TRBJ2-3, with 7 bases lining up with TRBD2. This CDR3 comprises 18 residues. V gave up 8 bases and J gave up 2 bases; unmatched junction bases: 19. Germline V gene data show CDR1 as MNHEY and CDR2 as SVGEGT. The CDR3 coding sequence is TGTGCCAGCCGCACCCAATACTATAGCGGGCATCCCACAGATACGCAGTATTTT. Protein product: CASRTQYYSGHPTDTQYF.

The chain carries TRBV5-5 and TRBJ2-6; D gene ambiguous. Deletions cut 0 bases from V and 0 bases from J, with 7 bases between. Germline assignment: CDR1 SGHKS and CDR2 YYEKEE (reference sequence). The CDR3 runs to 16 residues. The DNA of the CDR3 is TGTGCCAGCAGCTTGGACGGCAGCTCTGGGGCCAACGTCCTGACTTTC. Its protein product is CASSLDGSSGANVLTF.

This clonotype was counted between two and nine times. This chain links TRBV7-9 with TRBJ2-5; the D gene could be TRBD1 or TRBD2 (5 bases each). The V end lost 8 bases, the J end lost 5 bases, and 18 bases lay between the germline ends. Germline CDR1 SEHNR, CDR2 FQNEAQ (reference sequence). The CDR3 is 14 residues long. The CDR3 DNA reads TGTGCCAGCTCGGGTCGGGGCCCCAGGGAGACCCAGTACTTC. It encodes CASSGRGPRETQYF. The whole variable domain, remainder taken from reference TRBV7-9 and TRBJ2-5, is DTGVSQNPRHKITKRGQNVTFRCDPISEHNRLYWYRQTLGQGPEFLTYFQNEAQLEKSRLLSDRFSAERPKGSFSTLEIQRTEQGDSAMYLCASSGRGPRETQYFGPGTRLLVL.

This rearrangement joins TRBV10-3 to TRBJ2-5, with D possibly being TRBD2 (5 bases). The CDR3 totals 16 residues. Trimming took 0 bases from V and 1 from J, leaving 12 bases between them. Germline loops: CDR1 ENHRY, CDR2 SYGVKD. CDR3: CAISESRGFPQETQYF. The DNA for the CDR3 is TGTGCCATCAGTGAGTCGCGCGGGTTCCCCCAAGAGACCCAGTACTTC.

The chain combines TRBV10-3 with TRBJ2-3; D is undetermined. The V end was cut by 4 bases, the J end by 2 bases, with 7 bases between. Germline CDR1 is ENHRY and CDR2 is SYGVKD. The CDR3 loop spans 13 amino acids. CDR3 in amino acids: CAISGTDTDTQYF. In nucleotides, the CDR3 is TGTGCCATCAGTGGGACGGACACAGATACGCAGTATTTT.

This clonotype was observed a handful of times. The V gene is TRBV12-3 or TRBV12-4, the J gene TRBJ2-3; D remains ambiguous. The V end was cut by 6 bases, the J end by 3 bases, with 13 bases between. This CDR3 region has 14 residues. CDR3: CASRWTFGTDTQYF. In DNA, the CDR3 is TGTGCCAGCAGGTGGACCTTCGGGACAGATACGCAGTATTTT.

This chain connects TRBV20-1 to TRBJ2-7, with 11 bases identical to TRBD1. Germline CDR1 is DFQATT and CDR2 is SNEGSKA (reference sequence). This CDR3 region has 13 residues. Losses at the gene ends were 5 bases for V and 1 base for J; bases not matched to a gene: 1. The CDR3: CSAGTGGSYEQYF. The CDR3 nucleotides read TGCAGTGCTGGGACAGGGGGGTCCTACGAGCAGTACTTC.

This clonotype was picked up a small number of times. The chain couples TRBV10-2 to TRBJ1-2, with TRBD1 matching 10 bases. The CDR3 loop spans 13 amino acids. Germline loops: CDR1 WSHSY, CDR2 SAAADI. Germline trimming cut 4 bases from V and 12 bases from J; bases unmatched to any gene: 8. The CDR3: CASSALGTGEHTF. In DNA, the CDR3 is TGCGCCAGCAGTGCTCTAGGGACAGGGGAACACACCTTC.

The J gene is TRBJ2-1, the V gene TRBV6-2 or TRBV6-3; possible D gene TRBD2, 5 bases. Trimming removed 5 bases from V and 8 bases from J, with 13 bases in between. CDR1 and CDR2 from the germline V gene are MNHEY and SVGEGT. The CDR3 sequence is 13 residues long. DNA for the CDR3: TGTGCCAGCAGTCCACTAGTCGAGGATGAGCAGTTCTTC. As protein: CASSPLVEDEQFF.

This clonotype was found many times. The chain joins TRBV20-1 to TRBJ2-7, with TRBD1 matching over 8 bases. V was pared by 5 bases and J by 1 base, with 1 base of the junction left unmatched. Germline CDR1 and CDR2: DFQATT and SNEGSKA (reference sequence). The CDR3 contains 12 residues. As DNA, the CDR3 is TGCAGTGCTGACAGGGGATCCTACGAGCAGTACTTC. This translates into CSADRGSYEQYF.

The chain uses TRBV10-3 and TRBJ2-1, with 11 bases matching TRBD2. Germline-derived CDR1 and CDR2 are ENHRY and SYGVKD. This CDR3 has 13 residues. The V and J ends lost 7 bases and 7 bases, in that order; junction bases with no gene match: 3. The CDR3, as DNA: TGTGCCATCACGTCTAGCGGGGGGAATGAGCAGTTCTTC. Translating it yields CAITSSGGNEQFF.